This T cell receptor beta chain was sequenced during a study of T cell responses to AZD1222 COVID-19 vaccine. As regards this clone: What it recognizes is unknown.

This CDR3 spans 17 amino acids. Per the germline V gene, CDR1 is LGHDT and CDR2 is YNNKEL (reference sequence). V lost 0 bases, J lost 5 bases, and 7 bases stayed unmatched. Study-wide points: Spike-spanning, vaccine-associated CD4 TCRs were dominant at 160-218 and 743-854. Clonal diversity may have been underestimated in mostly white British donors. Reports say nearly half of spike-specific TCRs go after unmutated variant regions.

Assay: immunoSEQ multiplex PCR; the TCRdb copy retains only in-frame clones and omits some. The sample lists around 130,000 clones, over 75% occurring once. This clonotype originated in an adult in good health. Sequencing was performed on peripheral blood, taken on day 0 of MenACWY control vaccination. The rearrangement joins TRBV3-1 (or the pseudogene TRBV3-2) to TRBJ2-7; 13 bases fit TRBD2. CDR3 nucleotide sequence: TGTGCCAGCAGCCAAGACGCCCCCGGGACTAGCGGGAACGAGCAGTACTTC. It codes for CASSQDAPGTSGNEQYF.